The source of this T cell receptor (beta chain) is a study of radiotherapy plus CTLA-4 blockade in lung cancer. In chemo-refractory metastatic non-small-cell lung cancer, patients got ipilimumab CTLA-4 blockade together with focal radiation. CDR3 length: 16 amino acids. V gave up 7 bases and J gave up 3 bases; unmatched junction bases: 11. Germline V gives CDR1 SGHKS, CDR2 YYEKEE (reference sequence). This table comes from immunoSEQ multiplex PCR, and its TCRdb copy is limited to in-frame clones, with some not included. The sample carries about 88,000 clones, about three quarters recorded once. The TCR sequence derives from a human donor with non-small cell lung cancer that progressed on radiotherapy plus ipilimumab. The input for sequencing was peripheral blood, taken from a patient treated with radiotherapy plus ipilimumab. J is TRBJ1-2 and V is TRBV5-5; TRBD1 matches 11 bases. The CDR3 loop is CASRPTPGQGDYGYTF. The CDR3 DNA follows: TGTGCCAGCCGCCCCACCCCGGGACAGGGGGACTATGGCTACACCTTC.